The present entry profiles one TCR beta chain with its context. Germline values: CDR1 LNHNV, CDR2 YYDKDF (reference sequence). This CDR3 has 14 amino acids. The V end was cut by 0 bases, the J end by 8 bases, with 13 bases between. These data belong to a study of OX40 agonist ivuxolimab in advanced cancers. Assay: immunoSEQ multiplex PCR; the TCRdb copy retains only in-frame clones and omits some. The data hold 48,000 or so clones, with roughly 90% observed a single time. This specimen consisted of CD4+ or CD8+ T cells sorted from blood, obtained in a trial of the OX40 agonist ivuxolimab. This sequence joins TRBV15 and TRBJ2-5, with D hard to call. The source is an adult with an advanced solid tumor such as melanoma, head and neck, liver or kidney cancer. CDR3 sequence: CATSRDSVMGTQYF. The CDR3 DNA is TGTGCCACCAGCAGAGACTCGGTCATGGGCACCCAGTACTTC.